This T cell receptor (beta chain) was documented in a study of shared clonotypes between healthy human individuals. Whole-study results and caveats: At large depth, rarefaction still showed sorted-subset sequencing to be incomplete. Naive subsets typically showed greater estimated richness than memory subsets.

Libraries were prepared by immunoSEQ multiplex PCR; TCRdb keeps only in-frame clonotypes and omits some of them. The profile shows some 1 million clones, around 76% of them singletons. As to this clone: As yet, its antigen is unknown.

This CDR3 has 17 residues. Germline loops: CDR1 SGHRS, CDR2 YFSETQ. V lost 4 bases and J lost 7, with 23 bases in between. Sequencing was done on a sample of memory CD4+ T cells sorted from blood. Stated subset: CD45RA-negative fraction. This sequence was found in a young man in good health. This rearrangement joins TRBV5-1 to TRBJ1-4, with a weak D call TRBD1 (6 bases). In DNA form, the CDR3 reads TGCGCCAGCAGCCCCGGGGGGGGGCGCTTGTCTTTTGAAAAACTGTTTTTT. It is translated as CASSPGGGRLSFEKLFF. The variable domain in full, completed from reference TRBV5-1 and TRBJ1-4, reads KAGVTQTPRYLIKTRGQQVTLSCSPISGHRSVSWYQQTPGQGLQFLFEYFSETQRNKGNFPGRFSGRQFSNSRSEMNVSTLELGDSALYLCASSPGGGRLSFEKLFFGSGTQLSVL.